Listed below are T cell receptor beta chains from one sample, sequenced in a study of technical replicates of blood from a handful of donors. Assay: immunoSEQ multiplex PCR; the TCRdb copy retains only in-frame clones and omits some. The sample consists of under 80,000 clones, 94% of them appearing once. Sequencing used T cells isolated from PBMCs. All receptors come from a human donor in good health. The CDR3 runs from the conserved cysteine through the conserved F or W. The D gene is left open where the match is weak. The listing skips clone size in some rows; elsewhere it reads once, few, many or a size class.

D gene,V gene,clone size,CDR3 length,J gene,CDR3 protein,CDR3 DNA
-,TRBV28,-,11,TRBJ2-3,CASDYLDTQYF,TGTGCCAGCGACTACCTGGATACGCAGTATTTT
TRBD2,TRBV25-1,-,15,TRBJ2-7,CASSEDGKRGLKQYF,TGTGCCAGCAGTGAAGACGGGAAGCGGGGCCTTAAGCAGTACTTC
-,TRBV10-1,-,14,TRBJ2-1,CASSESRGANEQFF,TGCGCCAGCAGTGAGTCTCGGGGGGCGAATGAGCAGTTCTTC
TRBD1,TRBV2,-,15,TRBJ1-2,CASGIPRGHGDGYTF,TGTGCCAGCGGGATCCCAAGGGGGCACGGGGATGGCTACACCTTC
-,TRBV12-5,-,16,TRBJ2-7,CASGLVRGGVVYEQYF,TGTGCTAGTGGTTTGGTACGAGGGGGAGTAGTTTACGAGCAGTACTTC
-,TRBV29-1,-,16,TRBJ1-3,CSVEGEGDSEGNTIYF,TGCAGCGTTGAAGGGGAAGGGGATTCGGAGGGAAACACCATATATTTT
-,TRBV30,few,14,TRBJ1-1,CAWSVAQGFTEAFF,TGTGCCTGGAGTGTAGCACAGGGTTTCACTGAAGCTTTCTTT
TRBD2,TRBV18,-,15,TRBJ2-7,CASSPPGTSGYEQYF,TGTGCCAGCTCACCCCCCGGGACTAGCGGCTACGAGCAGTACTTC
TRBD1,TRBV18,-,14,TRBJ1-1,CASSRDRDGTEAFF,TGTGCCAGCTCACGGGACAGGGATGGTACTGAAGCTTTCTTT
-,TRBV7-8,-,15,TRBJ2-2,CASSPQGVPPRELFF,TGTGCCAGCAGCCCTCAAGGGGTCCCTCCCCGGGAGCTGTTTTTT
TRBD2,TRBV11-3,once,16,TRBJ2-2,CASSLGLAGVTGELFF,TGTGCCAGCAGCTTAGGACTAGCGGGAGTTACCGGGGAGCTGTTTTTT
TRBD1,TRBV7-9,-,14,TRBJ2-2,CASSVGTATGELFF,TGTGCCAGCAGTGTCGGGACAGCCACCGGGGAGCTGTTTTTT
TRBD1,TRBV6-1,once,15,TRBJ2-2,CASRVGTANTGELFF,TGTGCCAGCAGGGTCGGGACAGCTAACACCGGGGAGCTGTTTTTT
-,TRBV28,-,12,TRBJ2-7,CASRDTDYEQYF,TGTGCCAGCCGGGACACCGACTACGAGCAGTACTTC
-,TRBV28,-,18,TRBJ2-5,CASSPWGRLEAFQETQYF,TGTGCCAGCAGTCCGTGGGGCAGACTAGAAGCTTTTCAAGAGACCCAGTACTTC
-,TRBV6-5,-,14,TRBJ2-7,CASSYWGVNYEQYF,TGTGCCAGCAGTTATTGGGGGGTCAACTACGAGCAGTACTTC
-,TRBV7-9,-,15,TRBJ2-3,CASSLVLTSTDTQYF,TGTGCCAGCAGCTTAGTCCTTACTAGCACAGATACGCAGTATTTT
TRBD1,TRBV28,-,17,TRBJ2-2,CASRSATGEEVTGELFF,TGTGCCAGCAGATCGGCGACAGGGGAAGAGGTCACCGGGGAGCTGTTTTTT
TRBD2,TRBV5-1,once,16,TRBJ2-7,CASSSLTSGSRNEQYF,TGCGCCAGCAGCTCACTTACTAGCGGGAGTAGGAACGAGCAGTACTTC
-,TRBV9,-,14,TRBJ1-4,CASSVATAAGGLFF,TGTGCCAGCAGCGTAGCTACGGCCGCAGGTGGACTGTTTTTT
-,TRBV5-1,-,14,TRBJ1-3,CASSYDGAGNTIYF,TGCGCCAGCAGTTACGACGGTGCAGGGAACACCATATATTTT
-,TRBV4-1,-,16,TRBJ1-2,CASSQPTWTAGYGYTF,TGCGCCAGCAGCCAGCCAACCTGGACAGCCGGCTATGGCTACACCTTC
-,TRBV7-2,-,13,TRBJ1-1,CASSPRIVTEAFF,TGTGCCAGCAGCCCCCGTATCGTCACTGAAGCTTTCTTT
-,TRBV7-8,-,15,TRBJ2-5,CASSTRRDKEETQYF,TGTGCCAGCAGCACCCGCCGGGACAAAGAAGAGACCCAGTACTTC
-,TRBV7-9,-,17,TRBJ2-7,CASSPSRGGGNSYEQYF,TGTGCCAGCAGCCCGAGCAGAGGGGGGGGAAACTCCTACGAGCAGTACTTC
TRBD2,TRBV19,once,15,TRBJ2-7,CASSIGGLAGDEQYF,TGTGCCAGTAGTATAGGAGGACTAGCGGGAGACGAGCAGTACTTC
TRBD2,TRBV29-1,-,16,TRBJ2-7,CSVSSGASGGSYEQYF,TGCAGCGTTTCATCGGGGGCTAGCGGGGGCTCCTACGAGCAGTACTTC
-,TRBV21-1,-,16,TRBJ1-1,CASSQVRDRESTEAFF,TGTGCCAGCAGCCAAGTGCGGGACAGGGAAAGCACTGAAGCTTTCTTT